Following are 25 T cell receptor beta chains from one sample sequenced in a study of regulatory T cells in long-lasting Graves disease. This sample's time point: newly diagnosed GD, antithyroid drugs for less than 3 months. PBMC RNA was the source of the TCR library. Investigators prepared the TCR beta libraries by applying iRepertoire HTBI primers and Arm-PCR of CDR3 regions. TCRdb processed the multiplex PCR reads anew with MiXCR; each CDR3 protein has one entry. Among about 240,000 distinct CDR3 sequences, 20% to 25% were seen once, and the ten largest hold about 15%. Sequenced here: peripheral blood mononuclear cells (PBMCs), sampled at new diagnosis, from a patient treated with antithyroid drugs. Source of these receptors: a female donor with Graves disease.

The CDR3: CASLKGYGTGVYNEQFF. The CDR3, as DNA: TGTGCCAGCCTCAAGGGGTATGGGACAGGGGTCTACAATGAGCAGTTCTTC. This chain links TRBV6-1 with TRBJ2-1, with TRBD1 identical over 10 bases. This CDR3 spans 17 amino acids. CDR1 and CDR2 from the germline V gene are MNHNS and SASEGT. Trimming cost V 8 bases and J 3 bases; bases outside gene matches: 13.

This clonotype was recorded many times. The V call is TRBV5-4, the J call TRBJ2-7, with D hard to call. V was clipped by 0 bases and J by 3 bases, with 13 bases between them. Looked up from germline, CDR1 is SGHNT and CDR2 is YYREEE (reference sequence). This CDR3 comprises 15 residues. Here the CDR3 reads CASSLVPGLVYEQYF. The CDR3 DNA reads as TGTGCCAGCAGCTTGGTACCCGGGCTGGTCTACGAGCAGTACTTC.

This sequence joins TRBV2 and TRBJ1-5; 7 nucleotides align to TRBD1. V lost 3 bases and J lost 6; bases outside the gene matches: 5. Germline V gives CDR1 SNHLY, CDR2 FYNNEI. The CDR3 runs to 14 residues. The CDR3 protein is CASSDTGEAQPQHF. As DNA, the CDR3 is TGTGCCAGCAGTGACACAGGGGAGGCTCAGCCCCAGCATTTT.

The gene calls are TRBV3-1 and TRBJ1-5; maybe TRBD1 (5 bases). The V end was cut by 1 base, the J end by 7 bases, with 14 bases between. The germline CDR1 and CDR2 sequences are LGHDT and YNNKEL (reference sequence). The CDR3 is made up of 15 amino acids. The CDR3 sequence is CASSQGGAGRQPQHF. For the CDR3, the DNA is TGTGCCAGCAGCCAAGGAGGGGCAGGGAGACAGCCCCAGCATTTT.

CDR3 bases: TGCGCCAGCAGCCAAGCGCCGGGAGATACCTACGAGCAGTACTTC. Protein product: CASSQAPGDTYEQYF. The chain has TRBV4-3 and TRBJ2-7, with a possible D match to TRBD2 (6 bases). CDR1 and CDR2 from the germline V gene are LGHNA and YSLEER. This CDR3 has 15 amino acids. The V gene lost 1 base and the J gene lost 2 bases, with 12 bases spanning the gap.

There are many counts of this clonotype. V usage is TRBV2 and J usage is TRBJ1-5; D is unresolved. The germline CDR1 and CDR2 sequences are SNHLY and FYNNEI. Trimming shortened V by 2 bases and J by 0 bases, and 5 bases separated the two germline ends. The CDR3 extends over 14 amino acids. The CDR3, as DNA: TGTGCCAGCAGTGAAACCTATAGCAATCAGCCCCAGCATTTT. The encoded protein is CASSETYSNQPQHF.

This clonotype is a singleton in its sample. J is TRBJ2-3 and V is TRBV2, with D unresolved. Germline V gives CDR1 SNHLY, CDR2 FYNNEI. Trimming shortened V by 1 base and J by 1 base, and 3 bases separated the two germline ends. CDR3 length: 13 residues. The CDR3 DNA reads TGTGCCAGCAGTGAAGAAGGCACAGATACGCAGTATTTT. This gives the protein CASSEEGTDTQYF. The full variable domain, its missing parts supplied by reference TRBV2 and TRBJ2-3, is EPEVTQTPSHQVTQMGQEVILRCVPISNHLYFYWYRQILGQKVEFLVSFYNNEISEKSEIFDDQFSVERPDGSNFTLKIRSTKLEDSAMYFCASSEEGTDTQYFGPGTRLTVL.

V is TRBV5-5 and J is TRBJ2-1, with D perhaps TRBD1 (7 bases). The CDR3 runs to 16 residues. CDR1 is SGHKS and CDR2 is YYEKEE in the germline V gene (reference sequence). Deletions cut 4 bases from V and 8 bases from J, with 22 bases between. CDR3 in amino acids: CASSRFSVGGGDEQFF. CDR3 DNA sequence: TGTGCCAGCAGCCGTTTTTCCGTAGGAGGGGGCGATGAGCAGTTCTTC.

This clonotype was detected many times. V usage is TRBV7-9 and J usage is TRBJ2-1; the match to TRBD2 covers 9 bases. Looked up from germline, CDR1 is SEHNR and CDR2 is FQNEAQ (reference sequence). This CDR3 has 13 residues. J was trimmed by 9 bases and V by 3 bases; bases with no gene match: 3. In DNA form, the CDR3 reads TGTGCCAGCAGCTTTGGGACTAGCACTGAGCAGTTCTTC. It translates to CASSFGTSTEQFF.

The chain couples TRBV29-1 to TRBJ2-3; the D gene is possibly TRBD2 (5 bases). Trimming left V 4 bases short and J 2 bases short, with 10 bases between. The CDR3 is 13 residues long. Germline CDR1 SQVTM, CDR2 ANQGSEA. CDR3 sequence: CSVGLTDTDTQYF. The CDR3 DNA reads TGCAGCGTTGGACTAACCGACACAGATACGCAGTATTTT.

Ten or more counts support this clonotype. This sequence joins TRBV6-2 or TRBV6-3 and TRBJ2-3; D uncertain. Trimming stripped 8 bases from V and 6 bases from J, with 15 bases between. The CDR3 has 13 residues. Germline V gives CDR1 MNHEY, CDR2 SVGEGT. The CDR3 loop reads CASGGPSLDTQYF. CDR3 nucleotides: TGTGCCAGCGGTGGCCCCAGCTTGGATACGCAGTATTTT.

This clonotype has at least ten counts. The gene calls are TRBV20-1 and TRBJ2-7, with a tentative D call TRBD1 (7 bases). CDR3 size: 13 residues. V lost 6 bases and J 6 bases, leaving 18 bases between the germline ends. The germline gives CDR1 DFQATT, CDR2 SNEGSKA (reference sequence). For the CDR3, the DNA is TGCAGTGCGGGGGGACAGACCCCTCTCGAGCAGTACTTC. Amino acid sequence: CSAGGQTPLEQYF.

This clonotype has ten or more counts. The rearrangement links TRBV28 to TRBJ2-2; tentative D call: TRBD1 (5 bases). This CDR3 is built from 15 residues. The V and J ends lost 3 bases and 4 bases respectively, with 12 bases between them. The germline gives CDR1 MDHEN, CDR2 SYDVKM. The CDR3 DNA reads as TGTGCCAGCAGTTTCCAGGGTTATAGCACCGGGGAGCTGTTTTTT. Residues: CASSFQGYSTGELFF.

The sample holds many counts of this clonotype. The genes are TRBV20-1 and TRBJ2-7; the D gene is possibly TRBD1 (6 bases). The length of the CDR3 is 14 residues. Germline loops: CDR1 DFQATT, CDR2 SNEGSKA (reference sequence). The ends were cut back, 7 bases at V and 0 bases at J, with 16 bases in the middle. The CDR3: CSVQTGTSSYEQYF. In DNA, the CDR3 is TGCAGTGTTCAAACCGGGACAAGCTCCTACGAGCAGTACTTC.

The table lists this clonotype with a count of one. A read error is possible here, since a much larger clone lies one base away. The DNA of the CDR3 is TGTGCCAGCAGTTTATCCCGGGGGGCCCCTGAAGCTTTCTTT. Translating gives CASSLSRGAPEAFF. The V gene is TRBV27, the J gene TRBJ1-1, with a tentative D call TRBD1 (6 bases). Trimming pared 0 bases from V and 6 bases from J, leaving 11 bases between. The CDR3 spans 14 residues. Germline V gene sequence: CDR1 MNHEY, CDR2 SMNVEV (reference sequence).

This clonotype was seen more than once but under ten times. The chain links TRBV5-4 to TRBJ1-1; D perhaps matches TRBD1 (6 bases). CDR3 length equals 15 residues. Germline V CDR1 and CDR2: SGHNT, YYREEE (reference sequence). Trimming cost V 0 bases and J 1 base, with 10 bases left between them. CDR3 amino acids: CASSLGGQTNTEAFF. In nucleotides, the CDR3 is TGTGCCAGCAGCTTGGGTGGACAGACGAACACTGAAGCTTTCTTT.

This clonotype was found many times. This chain connects TRBV20-1 to TRBJ2-1, with 7 bases matching TRBD2. Losses at the gene ends were 4 bases for V and 0 bases for J; bases not matched to a gene: 12. Germline V gene sequence: CDR1 DFQATT, CDR2 SNEGSKA (reference sequence). The CDR3 length is 17 residues. The CDR3 nucleotides read TGCAGTGCTATAGTCTTGGGCGGGAGAAGCTCCTACAATGAGCAGTTCTTC. It codes for CSAIVLGGRSSYNEQFF.

The V call is TRBV4-1, the J call TRBJ2-7; D is unclear. The germline V gene encodes CDR1 MGHRA and CDR2 YSYEKL. V lost 0 bases and J 6 bases, leaving 12 bases between the germline ends. The CDR3 is 14 residues long. CDR3 bases: TGCGCCAGCAGCCAAGACCCCCTGTCTCCCGAGCAGTACTTC. Its protein is CASSQDPLSPEQYF.

This clonotype has a count of ten or more. DNA for the CDR3: TGCGCCAGCAGCTTGGTTGGCGATCCCGGGGAGCTGTTTTTT. As protein: CASSLVGDPGELFF. The V gene is TRBV5-1, the J gene TRBJ2-2, with D unclear. Germline V CDR1 and CDR2: SGHRS, YFSETQ. Deletions cut 0 bases from V and 6 bases from J, with 9 bases between. The CDR3 is 14 residues long.

This clonotype was detected only a few times. A much larger clone is a single base away; this may be a read error. The rearrangement uses TRBV20-1 and TRBJ2-7, with TRBD2 identical over 8 bases. The V gene's germline CDR1 is DFQATT and CDR2 SNEGSKA (reference sequence). The CDR3 extends over 14 amino acids. The ends lost 6 bases at V and 3 bases at J; junction bases unmatched: 10. The CDR3 loop reads CSAQTSERGYEQYF. DNA of the CDR3: TGCAGTGCCCAGACTAGCGAGAGAGGCTACGAGCAGTACTTC.

The sample holds many counts of this clonotype. At one boundary the junction diverges from the germline segment, which might be a read error. The chain employs TRBV12-3 or TRBV12-4 and TRBJ2-3; 8 bases are a match to TRBD2. This CDR3 is built from 15 residues. The CDR3 DNA reads as TGCGCCAGCAGCTTTAGCGGGGCGAGCACAGATACGCAGTATTTT. Translating it yields CASSFSGASTDTQYF.

This clonotype was detected many times. V gene TRBV20-1 combines with J gene TRBJ2-5; 8 bases match TRBD2. The germline V gene has CDR1 DFQATT and CDR2 SNEGSKA (reference sequence). This CDR3 spans 16 amino acids. V lost 5 bases, J lost 4 bases, and 15 bases stayed unmatched. CDR3 sequence reads: CSAPSRSGGSRETQYF. The CDR3 nucleotides read TGCAGTGCTCCTTCGCGGTCGGGAGGGAGTAGAGAGACCCAGTACTTC.

This sequence joins TRBV3-2 and TRBJ1-5. TRBV3-2 is flagged as a pseudogene. The CDR3 has 14 amino acids. The DNA for the CDR3 is TGTGCCAGCAGCCCGGGAGTTCTTGGTCAGCCCCAGCATTTT. As protein: CASSPGVLGQPQHF.

Ten or more counts support this clonotype. This sequence joins TRBV6-1 and TRBJ1-1, with 9 positions matching TRBD1. CDR3 length equals 14 residues. The germline V gene has CDR1 MNHNS and CDR2 SASEGT. V was pared by 6 bases and J by 8 bases, with 10 bases of the junction left unmatched. The CDR3 reads CASSWTGEDGEAFF. The CDR3 DNA reads as TGTGCCAGCAGCTGGACAGGGGAGGACGGGGAAGCTTTCTTT.

This clonotype was found many times. This chain joins TRBV5-1 and TRBJ2-5; D is possibly TRBD2 (5 bases). V was clipped by 4 bases and J by 2 bases, with 12 bases between them. The CDR3 is 14 residues long. Per germline, CDR1 SGHRS and CDR2 YFSETQ. CDR3 amino acids: CASSRQAEQETQYF. DNA for the CDR3: TGCGCCAGCAGCCGCCAAGCGGAACAAGAGACCCAGTACTTC. The whole variable domain, remainder taken from reference TRBV5-1 and TRBJ2-5, is KAGVTQTPRYLIKTRGQQVTLSCSPISGHRSVSWYQQTPGQGLQFLFEYFSETQRNKGNFPGRFSGRQFSNSRSEMNVSTLELGDSALYLCASSRQAEQETQYFGPGTRLLVL.